This T cell receptor (beta chain) was recorded in a study of beta chain features in type 1 diabetes. In the study overall: On cell yields, gender and age, patients and healthy donors were similar.

From germline, CDR1 is SGDLS and CDR2 YYNGEE. The CDR3 totals 14 residues. V was trimmed by 0 bases and J by 4 bases, leaving 11 bases between them. cDNA synthesis used the whole RNA isolate, giving expressed TCRB sequences. Average reads for naive, central memory and regulatory T cell samples were roughly 3.4 million. Measured with immunoSEQ multiplex PCR; TCRdb has only the in-frame clones, and not every one. The sample includes some 410,000 clones, roughly 14% seen only once; the top ten take 0.035% to 0.045%. Study outcomes and limitations: PCR might preferentially amplify shorter templates, equally in patients and controls. The cDNA sequencing approach could over-represent high-TCR-expressing cells.

A few counts support this clone. The antigen remains undetermined. The specimen sequenced was naive CD4+ T cells from blood. The rearrangement joins TRBV9 to TRBJ2-7; maybe TRBD2 (6 bases). The TCR comes from a man aged 25 to 45 in good health. CDR3 bases: TGTGCCAGCAGCGTAGCTCTCGGGGGATACGAGCAGTACTTC. Amino acid sequence: CASSVALGGYEQYF.